The 30 T cell receptor beta chains presented below share a single source sample, sequenced in a study of T cell clones after liver transplantation. Repertoires were generated with immunoSEQ multiplex PCR, while TCRdb's copy carries only in-frame clones and drops some. Of around 110,000 clones in the sample, approximately 90% were seen once. The specimen was CD4+ T cells from blood, collected 12 months after liver transplant. These TCRs come from a human patient who received a liver transplant. Some T cells may be supplied by the graft donor.

This clone has only one observation. The chain couples TRBV4-1 to TRBJ2-5; 9 nucleotides match TRBD1. The CDR3 length is 17 residues. The germline V gene encodes CDR1 MGHRA and CDR2 YSYEKL. The ends lost 0 bases at V and 4 bases at J; junction bases unmatched: 9. DNA for the CDR3: TGCGCCAGCAGCCAAGAACCCACAGGGGGCACGGGAGAGACCCAGTACTTC. Encoded protein: CASSQEPTGGTGETQYF.

The V call is TRBV6-1, the J call TRBJ1-1; TRBD1 is a possible D gene (6 bases). This CDR3 spans 18 amino acids. Trimming took 2 bases from V and 2 from J, leaving 21 bases between them. Germline loops: CDR1 MNHNS, CDR2 SASEGT. The chain's CDR3 is CASSEIQGFAGDNTEAFF. CDR3 nucleotides: TGTGCCAGCAGTGAAATACAGGGATTTGCGGGGGATAACACTGAAGCTTTCTTT.

The chain carries TRBV18 and TRBJ2-7; 7 bases match TRBD2. CDR1 and CDR2 from the germline V gene are KGHSH and LQKENI. CDR3 length equals 14 residues. V shed 3 bases, J shed 5 bases, and the junction held 7 bases outside the gene matches. CDR3 in amino acids: CASSPGGSTNEQYF. As DNA, the CDR3 is TGTGCCAGCTCACCGGGGGGGAGCACAAACGAGCAGTACTTC.

V and J are TRBV19 and TRBJ1-5; no firm D call. From germline, CDR1 is LNHDA and CDR2 SQIVND (reference sequence). V was shortened by 6 bases and J by 1 base, with 10 bases between the two germline ends. This CDR3 has 14 residues. The DNA for the CDR3 is TGTGCCAGTAGGCGACTTGGGAGCAATCAGCCCCAGCATTTT. Protein: CASRRLGSNQPQHF.

The chain is built from TRBV9 and TRBJ2-3; 12 positions match TRBD2. After removal of 5 bases from V and 2 bases from J, the junction contained 9 bases not matched to a gene. Germline loops: CDR1 SGDLS, CDR2 YYNGEE. The length of the CDR3 is 17 residues. The CDR3 here is CASRRCGLAGHTDTQYF. In nucleotides, the CDR3 is TGTGCCAGCAGACGATGCGGACTAGCGGGACACACAGATACGCAGTATTTT.

The V gene is TRBV7-9, the J gene TRBJ1-1; the D gene is possibly TRBD1 (6 bases). V dropped 4 bases and J dropped 2 bases, with 14 bases sitting between them. The CDR3 contains 15 residues. Germline CDR1 and CDR2: SEHNR and FQNEAQ (reference sequence). CDR3: CASSWGGIRNTEAFF. The CDR3 nucleotides are TGTGCCAGCAGCTGGGGGGGCATACGAAACACTGAAGCTTTCTTT.

This rearrangement joins TRBV6-6 to TRBJ2-1; the match to TRBD2 covers 7 bases. The germline gives CDR1 MNHNY, CDR2 SVGAGI (reference sequence). J gave up 4 bases and V 7 bases, and 10 bases lay outside the gene matches. The CDR3 length is 15 residues. The CDR3 sequence is CASIRGRAGYNEQFF. CDR3 nucleotides: TGTGCCAGCATCCGGGGGAGGGCGGGATACAATGAGCAGTTCTTC.

The V and J genes are TRBV7-3 and TRBJ2-5; 12 bases fit TRBD2. The CDR3 has 15 amino acids. Per germline, CDR1 SGHTA and CDR2 FQGTGA. Trimming at V came to 6 bases and at J to 5 bases, leaving 7 bases not matched to a gene. CDR3 DNA sequence: TGTGCCAGCAGTCTAGCGGGAGGGCCCTTGGAGACCCAGTACTTC. Its translation is CASSLAGGPLETQYF.

This clone was recorded only once. The chain links TRBV29-1 to TRBJ2-6; maybe TRBD1 (7 bases). V lost 4 bases, J lost 3 bases, and 16 bases lay in between. Germline V lookup: CDR1 SQVTM, CDR2 ANQGSEA. The CDR3 has 16 residues. In nucleotides, the CDR3 is TGCAGCGTTGGGGTTGGAGGGGGCTATGGGGCCAACGTCCTGACTTTC. It translates to CSVGVGGGYGANVLTF.

The V call is TRBV18, the J call TRBJ2-7; possible D gene TRBD2, 5 bases. Trimming cost V 1 base and J 2 bases, with 12 bases left between them. Looked up from germline, CDR1 is KGHSH and CDR2 is LQKENI. The CDR3 length is 15 residues. CDR3 amino acids: CASSPRTGSPYEQYF. The CDR3 DNA is TGTGCCAGCTCACCACGGACGGGGTCTCCCTACGAGCAGTACTTC.

V is TRBV19 and J is TRBJ2-2; D unresolved. The CDR3 loop spans 13 amino acids. Germline lookup yields CDR1 LNHDA and CDR2 SQIVND (reference sequence). V was clipped by 7 bases and J by 4 bases, with 10 bases between them. In nucleotides, the CDR3 is TGTGCCAGTACCACGACCCTCACCGGGGAGCTGTTTTTT. This translates into CASTTTLTGELFF.

The chain carries TRBV5-6 and TRBJ2-5; the D is unclear. The germline V gene encodes CDR1 SGHDT and CDR2 YYEEEE. The CDR3 is 11 residues long. Trimming removed 1 base at V and 5 bases at J, with 3 bases between. As DNA, the CDR3 is TGTGCCAGCAGCTTGACGGAGACCCAGTACTTC. Translating it yields CASSLTETQYF. The whole variable domain, filled in from reference TRBV5-6 and TRBJ2-5, reads DAGVTQSPTHLIKTRGQQVTLRCSPKSGHDTVSWYQQALGQGPQFIFQYYEEEERQRGNFPDRFSGHQFPNYSSELNVNALLLGDSALYLCASSLTETQYFGPGTRLLVL.

This chain connects TRBV28 to TRBJ2-7; no clear D. CDR3 length: 11 amino acids. Germline loops: CDR1 MDHEN, CDR2 SYDVKM. The V end was cut by 6 bases, the J end by 6 bases, with 9 bases between. The CDR3 nucleotides read TGTGCCAGCAGATCCCTGGGCGAGCAGTACTTC. Its protein product is CASRSLGEQYF.

V is TRBV10-3 and J is TRBJ2-3; unclear D gene. Trimming took 5 bases from V and 2 from J, leaving 2 bases between them. This CDR3 comprises 11 residues. CDR1 and CDR2 (germline): ENHRY, SYGVKD. Written as DNA, the CDR3 is TGTGCCATCAGTAACACAGATACGCAGTATTTT. It is translated as CAISNTDTQYF.

This chain connects TRBV5-6 to TRBJ1-4; D is possibly TRBD1 (5 bases). Germline values: CDR1 SGHDT, CDR2 YYEEEE. The CDR3 has 17 residues. The V end lost 3 bases, the J end lost 4 bases, and 19 bases lay between the germline ends. Written as DNA, the CDR3 is TGTGCCAGCAGCTCCCCCCCCTTGAGGGGCCTTAATGAAAAACTGTTTTTT. Translated: CASSSPPLRGLNEKLFF. Based on the CDR3 plus reference TRBV5-6 and TRBJ1-4, the full variable domain is DAGVTQSPTHLIKTRGQQVTLRCSPKSGHDTVSWYQQALGQGPQFIFQYYEEEERQRGNFPDRFSGHQFPNYSSELNVNALLLGDSALYLCASSSPPLRGLNEKLFFGSGTQLSVL.

This clone was detected many times. V and J are TRBV5-4 and TRBJ2-7; 11 bases agree with TRBD2. The CDR3 spans 15 residues. With 4 bases clipped from V and 1 base from J, the junction kept 4 bases outside the gene matches. Germline CDR1 reads SGHNT; CDR2 reads YYREEE (reference sequence). CDR3 sequence: CASSAGLAVSYEQYF. CDR3 nucleotide sequence: TGTGCCAGCAGCGCGGGACTAGCGGTATCCTACGAGCAGTACTTC.

This chain connects TRBV7-2 to TRBJ2-2; D gene unclear. The CDR3 is made up of 14 amino acids. Trimming stripped 1 base from V and 6 bases from J, with 9 bases between. The V gene's germline CDR1 is SGHTA and CDR2 FQGNSA. CDR3 loop: CASSLVLAAGELFF. The CDR3 DNA is TGTGCCAGCAGCTTAGTCCTCGCTGCCGGGGAGCTGTTTTTT.

V gene TRBV4-3 combines with J gene TRBJ1-2; 8 nucleotides agree with TRBD1. The V gene's germline CDR1 is LGHNA and CDR2 YSLEER. The trim removed 2 bases at V and 8 bases at J, leaving 4 bases unmatched. This CDR3 has 13 amino acids. CDR3 loop: CASSQKTGEGYTF. Here the CDR3 DNA reads TGCGCCAGCAGCCAAAAGACAGGGGAGGGCTACACCTTC.

V usage is TRBV6-5 and J usage is TRBJ2-7; TRBD1 is a possible D gene (7 bases). The CDR3 extends over 15 amino acids. Germline V gene lookup returns CDR1 MNHEY and CDR2 SVGAGI. With 2 bases removed from V and 5 bases from J, the gap between germline ends came to 16 bases. The CDR3 sequence: CASSYQGGGRHEQYF. The CDR3 nucleotides read TGTGCCAGCAGTTACCAGGGGGGAGGCCGACACGAGCAGTACTTC.

The chain employs TRBV7-6 and TRBJ1-3; 7 nucleotides agree with TRBD1. V trimming: 2 bases; J trimming: 3 bases; junction bases outside the gene matches: 4. The V gene's germline CDR1 is SGHVS and CDR2 FNYEAQ. The CDR3 extends over 15 amino acids. The CDR3 spells CASSLRQGNGNTIYF. The CDR3 nucleotides are TGTGCCAGCAGCTTAAGACAGGGAAATGGAAACACCATATATTTT.

The genes are TRBV7-8 and TRBJ2-1; 9 bases fit TRBD2. Germline V gene sequence: CDR1 SGHVS, CDR2 FQNEAQ. This CDR3 is 16 amino acids long. Germline trimming cut 1 base from V and 9 bases from J; bases unmatched to any gene: 10. Here the CDR3 reads CASSLDRGRADIEQFF. The CDR3 nucleotides are TGTGCCAGCAGCTTAGATCGCGGGAGGGCCGATATTGAGCAGTTCTTC.

The chain has TRBV5-1 and TRBJ1-3, with 10 bases identical to TRBD1. Germline V gene lookup returns CDR1 SGHRS and CDR2 YFSETQ. J gave up 16 bases and V 3 bases, and 22 bases lay outside the gene matches. This CDR3 is 17 amino acids long. The CDR3 is CASSSDISGTGDLRSYF. The DNA of the CDR3 is TGCGCCAGCAGCTCGGATATTTCCGGGACAGGGGATCTTCGCTCTTATTTT. Looking up the rest from reference TRBV5-1 and TRBJ1-3 gives the full variable domain: KAGVTQTPRYLIKTRGQQVTLSCSPISGHRSVSWYQQTPGQGLQFLFEYFSETQRNKGNFPGRFSGRQFSNSRSEMNVSTLELGDSALYLCASSSDISGTGDLRSYFGEGSWLTVV.

The chain joins TRBV7-6 to TRBJ1-1; possibly TRBD1 for D (5 bases). The CDR3 contains 12 residues. Germline values: CDR1 SGHVS, CDR2 FNYEAQ. V was shortened by 8 bases and J by 6 bases, with 13 bases between the two germline ends. CDR3 protein: CASRGTGPEAFF. DNA for the CDR3: TGTGCCAGCCGGGGGACGGGTCCTGAAGCTTTCTTT.

V usage is TRBV7-8 and J usage is TRBJ1-5, with a tentative D call TRBD1 (6 bases). Per germline, CDR1 SGHVS and CDR2 FQNEAQ. The CDR3 runs 16 residues. Trimming cost V 1 base and J 2 bases, with 12 bases left between them. For the CDR3, the DNA is TGTGCCAGCAGCTTAGTGGGGGCAGGGGGCAATCAGCCCCAGCATTTT. This codes for CASSLVGAGGNQPQHF.

This clone was detected once. The chain couples TRBV5-4 to TRBJ1-4, with D possibly matching TRBD1 (5 bases). The V and J ends lost 2 bases and 8 bases respectively, with 16 bases between them. In germline, CDR1 is SGHNT, CDR2 YYREEE (reference sequence). The CDR3 has 15 amino acids. CDR3 sequence: CASSLSRTGGEKLFF. The CDR3 bases are TGTGCCAGCAGCTTAAGCCGGACGGGGGGAGAAAAACTGTTTTTT.

The chain links TRBV30 to TRBJ1-2, with a tentative D call TRBD1 (5 bases). The CDR3 contains 12 residues. Germline V gene lookup returns CDR1 GTSNPN and CDR2 SVGIG (reference sequence). V gave up 2 bases and J gave up 4 bases, with 8 bases separating them. CDR3 loop: CAWSSRAYGYTF. CDR3 bases: TGTGCCTGGAGTAGCAGGGCCTATGGCTACACCTTC. Full variable domain (remainder filled in from reference TRBV30 and TRBJ1-2): SQTIHQWPATLVQPVGSPLSLECTVEGTSNPNLYWYRQAAGRGLQLLFYSVGIGQISSEVPQNLSASRPQDRQFILSSKKLLLSDSGFYLCAWSSRAYGYTFGSGTRLTVV.

This clone has a single count. The V and J genes are TRBV11-2 and TRBJ1-1; no clear D. Trimming pared 1 base from V and 6 bases from J, leaving 3 bases between. CDR3 length equals 11 residues. Germline CDR1 SGHAT, CDR2 FQNNGV. The CDR3 is CASSLAAEAFF. The CDR3 region has the DNA TGTGCCAGCAGCTTAGCAGCTGAAGCTTTCTTT.

The rearrangement links TRBV7-3 to TRBJ2-3; D ambiguous. Per germline, CDR1 SGHTA and CDR2 FQGTGA. The V gene lost 5 bases and the J gene lost 2 bases, with 11 bases spanning the gap. The CDR3 has 14 amino acids. The CDR3 region has the DNA TGTGCCAGCAGCGTTGGGTCCTTCACAGATACGCAGTATTTT. Protein: CASSVGSFTDTQYF.

The gene calls are TRBV4-3 and TRBJ2-7; D not certain. The CDR3 covers 14 residues. Trimming pared 1 base from V and 1 base from J, leaving 8 bases between. CDR1 is LGHNA, CDR2 YSLEER, per germline. For the CDR3, the DNA is TGCGCCAGCAGCCAAGTCGTCCAGTCCTACGAGCAGTACTTC. This sequence encodes CASSQVVQSYEQYF.

V gene TRBV5-1 combines with J gene TRBJ1-5, with 8 bases matching TRBD1. This CDR3 region has 15 residues. The V gene end was trimmed by 4 bases and the J gene end by 1 base; junction bases not matched to a gene: 4. The germline V gene has CDR1 SGHRS and CDR2 YFSETQ. CDR3 bases: TGCGCCAGCAGCCCAGGGACAGGAAGCAATCAGCCCCAGCATTTT. Its protein is CASSPGTGSNQPQHF. The entire variable domain, with the rest obtained from reference TRBV5-1 and TRBJ1-5, is as follows: KAGVTQTPRYLIKTRGQQVTLSCSPISGHRSVSWYQQTPGQGLQFLFEYFSETQRNKGNFPGRFSGRQFSNSRSEMNVSTLELGDSALYLCASSPGTGSNQPQHFGDGTRLSIL.